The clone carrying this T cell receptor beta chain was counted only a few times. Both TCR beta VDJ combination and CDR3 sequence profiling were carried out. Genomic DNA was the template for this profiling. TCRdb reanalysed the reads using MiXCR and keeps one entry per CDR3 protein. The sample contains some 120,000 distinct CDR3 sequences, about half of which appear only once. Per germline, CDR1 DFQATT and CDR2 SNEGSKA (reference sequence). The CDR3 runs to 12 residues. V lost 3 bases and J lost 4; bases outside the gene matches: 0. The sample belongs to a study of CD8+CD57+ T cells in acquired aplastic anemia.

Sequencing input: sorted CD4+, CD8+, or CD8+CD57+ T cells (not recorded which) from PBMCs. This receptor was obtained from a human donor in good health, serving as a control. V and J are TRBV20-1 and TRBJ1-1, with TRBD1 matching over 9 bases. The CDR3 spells CSARTGGTEAFF. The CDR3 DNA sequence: TGCAGTGCTAGGACAGGGGGCACTGAAGCTTTCTTT.